The source of this TCR beta chain is a study of T cells in Graves' hyperthyroidism and ophthalmopathy. V trimming: 6 bases; J trimming: 10 bases; junction bases outside the gene matches: 8. CDR1 is SGHTA, CDR2 FQGTGA, per germline. The CDR3 runs to 13 residues. This clonotype was seen ten or more times. Amplification of TCR beta CDR3 regions used RNA as the template. The TCR CDR3 first-round RT-PCR relied on the HTBI primer set. MiXCR, run by TCRdb on the multiplex PCR reads, gives a single entry per CDR3 protein. Counted here are fewer than 650,000 distinct CDR3 sequences, roughly 15% occurring once; the ten biggest clones make up approximately 4.2%.

This TCR was recovered from a woman between 40 and 50 years old with Graves' ophthalmopathy. The chain recombines TRBV7-3 with TRBJ2-7, with TRBD2 identical over 11 bases. Sequenced sample: blood. CDR3 region: CASSDGTSGFQYF. Written as DNA, the CDR3 is TGTGCCAGCAGTGACGGGACTAGCGGCTTCCAGTACTTC.